Listed below are T cell receptor beta chains from one sample, sequenced in a study of vaccination and CD4 T cells after COVID-19. No antigen is known for these receptors. TCRdb processed the PCR reads anew with MiXCR; each CDR3 protein has one entry. The profile shows 12,000 or so distinct CDR3 sequences, around 80% of them singletons. The sample was CD4+ T cells from blood, cultured in vitro. These receptors were collected from a human donor who had recovered from COVID-19. CDR3s include the opening cysteine and the closing phenylalanine or tryptophan. The order of the fields is clone size, V gene, D gene, J gene, CDR3 protein, CDR3 DNA. The D gene is left open where the match is weak. For some rows the clone size is stated as once, few or many, or as a class when expanded; others skip it.

>NA|TRBV6-1|NA|TRBJ2-4
CASSEDTGTLQYF
TGTGCCAGCAGTGAGGATACCGGGACACTTCAGTACTTC
>NA|TRBV29-1|NA|TRBJ1-1
CSARQALNTEAFF
TGCAGCGCAAGACAGGCCTTGAACACTGAAGCTTTCTTT
>NA|TRBV25-1|NA|TRBJ1-2
CASSRSQGFDYGYTF
TGTGCCAGCAGCCGTTCCCAGGGGTTTGACTATGGCTACACCTTC
>NA|TRBV27|NA|TRBJ1-3
CASSSRNSGNTIYF
TGTGCCAGCAGTTCACGTAACTCTGGAAACACCATATATTTT
>few|TRBV20-1|TRBD1|TRBJ1-5
CSARQQGTGNQPQHF
TGCAGTGCTAGACAACAGGGGACGGGCAATCAGCCCCAGCATTTT
>NA|TRBV27|NA|TRBJ1-5
CASSFVGASNQPQHF
TGTGCCAGCAGTTTCGTGGGGGCATCGAATCAGCCCCAGCATTTT
>NA|TRBV20-1|NA|TRBJ2-2
CSAGGQAGELFF
TGCAGTGCCGGGGGTCAGGCCGGGGAGCTGTTTTTT
>NA|TRBV7-8|NA|TRBJ1-1
CASSLRTVLVAFF
TGTGCCAGCAGCTTAAGGACAGTACTAGTGGCTTTCTTT
>NA|TRBV27|NA|TRBJ1-5
CASSKKHPYSNQPQHF
TGTGCCAGCAGTAAGAAACACCCCTATAGCAATCAGCCCCAGCATTTT
>NA|TRBV7-9|NA|TRBJ1-2
CASSYELGGYTF
TGTGCCAGCAGCTATGAGTTGGGCGGCTACACCTTC
>NA|TRBV20-1|NA|TRBJ2-5
CSAWDPNGETQYF
TGCAGTGCTTGGGACCCAAACGGGGAGACCCAGTACTTC
>NA|TRBV7-6|TRBD1|TRBJ2-3
CASRPTGRIPTDTQYF
TGTGCCAGCAGGCCGACAGGGCGAATTCCCACAGATACGCAGTATTTT
>NA|TRBV7-2|TRBD1|TRBJ1-2
CASSHRTGTAYYGYTF
TGTGCCAGCAGCCACCGGACAGGGACGGCGTACTATGGCTACACCTTC
>NA|TRBV20-1|TRBD1|TRBJ2-7
CSARDLETGDSYEQYF
TGCAGTGCTAGAGATTTGGAGACAGGGGACTCCTACGAGCAGTACTTC
>NA|TRBV7-2|NA|TRBJ2-7
CASSWMGGPSSYEQYF
TGTGCCAGCAGCTGGATGGGAGGCCCAAGCTCCTACGAGCAGTACTTC
>NA|TRBV7-2|TRBD2|TRBJ2-7
CASSYLAGGTYEQYF
TGTGCCAGCAGCTACCTAGCGGGTGGGACCTACGAGCAGTACTTC
>few|TRBV7-9|NA|TRBJ2-5
CASSSGETQYF
TGTGCCAGCAGCTCTGGGGAGACCCAGTACTTC
>few|TRBV7-8|NA|TRBJ1-5
CASSLRALSNQPQHF
TGTGCCAGCAGCTTGCGTGCCCTTAGCAATCAGCCCCAGCATTTT
>once|TRBV7-6|NA|TRBJ1-6
CASSLGQFNSPLHF
TGTGCCAGCAGCTTAGGACAGTTTAATTCACCCCTCCACTTT
>NA|TRBV6-1|NA|TRBJ1-5
CASRPGGVYSNQPQHF
TGTGCCAGCAGACCCGGGGGAGTTTATAGCAATCAGCCCCAGCATTTT
>NA|TRBV20-1|NA|TRBJ2-5
CSARDGTQTQYF
TGCAGTGCTAGAGACGGAACTCAGACCCAGTACTTC
>NA|TRBV20-1|NA|TRBJ2-1
CSAREAGPYNEQFF
TGCAGTGCTAGAGAGGCGGGGCCTTACAATGAGCAGTTCTTC
>NA|TRBV7-9|NA|TRBJ1-1
CASSLTYRATEAFF
TGTGCCAGCAGCTTGACGTATAGGGCCACTGAAGCTTTCTTT
>NA|TRBV19|NA|TRBJ2-7
CASSIGARGEQYF
TGTGCCAGTAGTATCGGAGCTCGTGGCGAGCAGTACTTC
>NA|TRBV2|TRBD2|TRBJ2-5
CASSARGLAGQETQYF
TGTGCCAGCAGTGCAAGGGGACTAGCGGGACAAGAGACCCAGTACTTC
>NA|TRBV20-1|NA|TRBJ1-5
CSARVQTSYSNQPQHF
TGCAGTGCTAGAGTGCAGACCTCATATAGCAATCAGCCCCAGCATTTT
>NA|TRBV7-9|NA|TRBJ2-1
CASSLSGYNEQFF
TGTGCCAGCAGCTTATCAGGTTACAATGAGCAGTTCTTC
>NA|TRBV19|TRBD1|TRBJ1-2
CASKRQGGYTF
TGTGCCAGTAAGAGACAGGGCGGCTACACCTTC
>few|TRBV11-3|TRBD2|TRBJ2-1
CASRKGTSGVGGEQFF
TGTGCCAGCAGAAAGGGTACTAGCGGGGTTGGGGGTGAGCAGTTCTTC
>few|TRBV27|NA|TRBJ1-6
CASSLSLGGGSPLHF
TGTGCCAGCAGTTTATCGTTGGGGGGCGGTTCACCCCTCCACTTT
>NA|TRBV7-2|NA|TRBJ1-1
CASSTERGATEAFF
TGTGCCAGCAGCACGGAACGGGGGGCCACTGAAGCTTTCTTT